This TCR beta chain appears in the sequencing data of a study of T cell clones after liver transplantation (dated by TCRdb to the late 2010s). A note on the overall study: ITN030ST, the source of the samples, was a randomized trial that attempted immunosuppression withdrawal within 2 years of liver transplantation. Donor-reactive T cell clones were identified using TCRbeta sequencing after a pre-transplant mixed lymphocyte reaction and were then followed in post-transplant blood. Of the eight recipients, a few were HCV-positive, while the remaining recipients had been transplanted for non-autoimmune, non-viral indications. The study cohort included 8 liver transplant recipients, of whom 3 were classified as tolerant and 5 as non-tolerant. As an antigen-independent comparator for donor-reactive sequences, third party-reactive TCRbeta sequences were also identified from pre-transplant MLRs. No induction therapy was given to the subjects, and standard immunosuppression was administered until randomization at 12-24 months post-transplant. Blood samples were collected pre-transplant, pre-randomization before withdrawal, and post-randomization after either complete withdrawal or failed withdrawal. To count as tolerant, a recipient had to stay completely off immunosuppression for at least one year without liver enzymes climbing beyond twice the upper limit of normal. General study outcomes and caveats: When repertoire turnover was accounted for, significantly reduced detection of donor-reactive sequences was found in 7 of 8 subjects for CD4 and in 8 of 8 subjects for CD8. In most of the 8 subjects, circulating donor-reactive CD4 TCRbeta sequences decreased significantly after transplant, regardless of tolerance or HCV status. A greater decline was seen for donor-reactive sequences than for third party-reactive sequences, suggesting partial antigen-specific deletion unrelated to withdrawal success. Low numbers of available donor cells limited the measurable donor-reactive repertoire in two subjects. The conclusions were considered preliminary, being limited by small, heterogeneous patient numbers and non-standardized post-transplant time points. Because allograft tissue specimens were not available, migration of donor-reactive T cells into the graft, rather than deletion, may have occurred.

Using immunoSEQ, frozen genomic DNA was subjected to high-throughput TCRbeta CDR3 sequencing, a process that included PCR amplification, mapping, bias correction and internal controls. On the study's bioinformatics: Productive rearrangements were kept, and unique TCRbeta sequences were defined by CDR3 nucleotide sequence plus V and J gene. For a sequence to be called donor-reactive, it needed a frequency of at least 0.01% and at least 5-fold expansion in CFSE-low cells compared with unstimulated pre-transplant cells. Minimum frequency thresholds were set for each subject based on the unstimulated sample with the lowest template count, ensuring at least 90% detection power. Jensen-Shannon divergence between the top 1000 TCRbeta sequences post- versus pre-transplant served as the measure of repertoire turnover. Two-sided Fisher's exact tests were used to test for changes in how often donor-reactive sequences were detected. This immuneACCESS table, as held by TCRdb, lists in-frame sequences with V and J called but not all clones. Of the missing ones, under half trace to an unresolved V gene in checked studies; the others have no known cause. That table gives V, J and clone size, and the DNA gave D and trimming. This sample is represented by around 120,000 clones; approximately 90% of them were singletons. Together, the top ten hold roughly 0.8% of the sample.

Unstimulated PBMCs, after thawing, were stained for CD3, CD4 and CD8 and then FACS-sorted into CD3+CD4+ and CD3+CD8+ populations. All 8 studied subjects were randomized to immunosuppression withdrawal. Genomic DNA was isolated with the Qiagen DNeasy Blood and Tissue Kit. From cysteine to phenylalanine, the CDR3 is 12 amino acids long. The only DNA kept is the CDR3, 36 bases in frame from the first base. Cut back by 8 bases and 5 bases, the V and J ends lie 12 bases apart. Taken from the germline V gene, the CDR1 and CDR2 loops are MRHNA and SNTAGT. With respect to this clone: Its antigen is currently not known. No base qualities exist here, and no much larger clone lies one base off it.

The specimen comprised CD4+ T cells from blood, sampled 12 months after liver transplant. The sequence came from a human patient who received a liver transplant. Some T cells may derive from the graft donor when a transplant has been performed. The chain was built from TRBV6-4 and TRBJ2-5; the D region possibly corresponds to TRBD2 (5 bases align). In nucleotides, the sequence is TGTGCCAGCCAACCCCGAGGGGAGACCCAGTACTTC. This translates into CASQPRGETQYF.